One sample yielded the 9 T cell receptor beta chains listed below, sequenced in a study of cytomegalovirus exposure and HLA in healthy donors. The PCR contained 60 Vbeta and 13 Jbeta primers. Here immunoSEQ multiplex PCR was the method, and the copy in TCRdb shows in-frame clones only, minus some. In the table there are 150,000 to 200,000 clones, around three quarters of which are singletons. The specimen was PBMCs. Receptors originate from a woman aged 25 to 39 in good health and CMV-seronegative.

The chain has TRBV7-8 and TRBJ2-7; possible D gene TRBD1, 5 bases. The CDR3 has 16 amino acids. Germline assignment: CDR1 SGHVS and CDR2 FQNEAQ. The V end was cut by 1 base, the J end by 3 bases, with 16 bases between. The CDR3 sequence: CASSLERTFGNYEQYF. DNA of the CDR3: TGTGCCAGCAGCTTAGAGAGGACATTTGGGAACTACGAGCAGTACTTC.

The gene calls are TRBV6-1 and TRBJ2-5; 8 nucleotides match TRBD1. Germline CDR1 and CDR2: MNHNS and SASEGT. The ends lost 4 bases at V and 1 base at J; junction bases unmatched: 11. The CDR3 spans 17 residues. The DNA of the CDR3 is TGTGCCAGCAGTGCCCTGTCAGGGGGCGCCCCCCAAGAGACCCAGTACTTC. Encoded protein: CASSALSGGAPQETQYF.

This chain joins TRBV4-3 and TRBJ2-3; the match to TRBD2 covers 14 bases. After removal of 0 bases from V and 4 bases from J, the junction contained 15 bases not matched to a gene. This CDR3 has 21 amino acids. Germline CDR1 reads LGHNA; CDR2 reads YSLEER. The CDR3 sequence: CASSQDSQIPGLAGDADTQYF. CDR3 DNA sequence: TGCGCCAGCAGCCAAGATTCACAAATACCGGGACTAGCGGGGGACGCAGATACGCAGTATTTT.

This chain links TRBV7-3 with TRBJ1-1; D is unclear. The germline CDR1 and CDR2 sequences are SGHTA and FQGTGA. The CDR3 is 15 residues long. The V end lost 5 bases, the J end lost 6 bases, and 19 bases lay between the germline ends. As DNA, the CDR3 is TGTGCCAGCAGCGCACGAGTCTGGGCCCGCGCTGAAGCTTTCTTT. This gives the protein CASSARVWARAEAFF.

V is TRBV5-1 and J is TRBJ2-3; D is possibly TRBD2 (6 bases). CDR3 length: 11 amino acids. Trimming stripped 6 bases from V and 5 bases from J, with 7 bases between. Germline assignment: CDR1 SGHRS and CDR2 YFSETQ. In DNA, the CDR3 is TGCGCCAGCACGGGAGAAGATACGCAGTATTTT. Translated, it gives CASTGEDTQYF.

The J gene is TRBJ1-6, the V gene TRBV6-4; 8 positions agree with TRBD1. Germline CDR1 reads MRHNA; CDR2 reads SNTAGT. The CDR3 covers 16 residues. V lost 6 bases to trimming and J lost 7 bases; unmatched junction nucleotides: 11. CDR3: CASRKTRTGTNSPLHF. The CDR3 region has the DNA TGTGCCAGCAGGAAAACTCGGACAGGGACGAATTCACCCCTCCACTTT.

J is TRBJ2-7 and V is TRBV27; D perhaps matches TRBD2 (5 bases). The V end was cut by 11 bases, the J end by 1 base, with 12 bases between. The CDR3 is made up of 12 amino acids. CDR1 is MNHEY and CDR2 is SMNVEV in the germline V gene (reference sequence). CDR3 nucleotide sequence: TGTGCCTGCGGGCCGGGGTCCTACGAGCAGTACTTC. Protein product: CACGPGSYEQYF.

This sequence joins TRBV4-3 and TRBJ2-3, with 7 bases identical to TRBD1. Looked up from germline, CDR1 is LGHNA and CDR2 is YSLEER. The CDR3 loop spans 16 amino acids. V was pared by 2 bases and J by 0 bases, with 5 bases of the junction left unmatched. CDR3 in amino acids: CASSQTGTESTDTQYF. CDR3 DNA sequence: TGCGCCAGCAGCCAAACCGGGACAGAAAGCACAGATACGCAGTATTTT.

The J gene is TRBJ2-7, the V gene TRBV4-1; D uncertain. The CDR3 sequence is 11 residues long. CDR1 MGHRA and CDR2 YSYEKL come from the germline V gene. Trimming shortened V by 4 bases and J by 7 bases, and 8 bases separated the two germline ends. The CDR3 here is CASSLDGEQYF. DNA for the CDR3: TGCGCCAGCAGCCTTGACGGGGAGCAGTACTTC.